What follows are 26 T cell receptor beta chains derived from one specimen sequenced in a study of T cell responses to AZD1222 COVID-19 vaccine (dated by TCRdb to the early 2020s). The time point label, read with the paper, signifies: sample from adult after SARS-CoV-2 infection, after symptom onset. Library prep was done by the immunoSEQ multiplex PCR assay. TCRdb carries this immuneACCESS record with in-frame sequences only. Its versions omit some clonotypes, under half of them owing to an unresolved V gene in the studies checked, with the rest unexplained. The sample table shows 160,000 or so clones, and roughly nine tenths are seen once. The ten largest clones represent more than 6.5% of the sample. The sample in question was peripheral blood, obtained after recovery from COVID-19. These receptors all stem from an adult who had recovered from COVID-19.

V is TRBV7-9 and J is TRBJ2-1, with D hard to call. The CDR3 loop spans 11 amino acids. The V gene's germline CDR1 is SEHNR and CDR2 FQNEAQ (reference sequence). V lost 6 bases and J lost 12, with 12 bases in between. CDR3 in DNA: TGTGCCAGCAGAAACCTAGAGGTGCAGTTCTTC. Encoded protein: CASRNLEVQFF.

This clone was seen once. The CDR3 here is CASSVISGGSTDTQYF. In DNA, the CDR3 is TGTGCCAGCAGCGTAATAAGCGGGGGGAGCACAGATACGCAGTATTTT. The V gene is TRBV9, the J gene TRBJ2-3; TRBD2 agrees at 9 bases. Trimming took 1 base from V and 0 from J; bases not matched to a gene: 3. The CDR3 contains 16 residues. Germline CDR1 and CDR2: SGDLS and YYNGEE.

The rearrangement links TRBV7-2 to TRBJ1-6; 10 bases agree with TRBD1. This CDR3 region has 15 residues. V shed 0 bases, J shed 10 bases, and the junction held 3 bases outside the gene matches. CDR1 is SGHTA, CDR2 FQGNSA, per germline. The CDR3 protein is CASSLARTGGSPLHF. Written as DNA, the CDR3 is TGTGCCAGCAGCTTAGCGAGGACAGGGGGATCACCCCTCCACTTT.

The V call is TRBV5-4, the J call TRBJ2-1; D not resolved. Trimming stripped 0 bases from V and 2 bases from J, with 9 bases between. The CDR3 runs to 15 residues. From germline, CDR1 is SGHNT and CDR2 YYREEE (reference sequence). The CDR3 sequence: CASSLGLTPYNEQFF. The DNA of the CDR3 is TGTGCCAGCAGCTTGGGACTGACTCCCTACAATGAGCAGTTCTTC.

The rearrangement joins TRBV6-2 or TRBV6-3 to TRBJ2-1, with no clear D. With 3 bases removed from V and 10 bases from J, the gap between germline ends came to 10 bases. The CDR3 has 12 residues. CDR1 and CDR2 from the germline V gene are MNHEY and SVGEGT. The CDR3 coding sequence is TGTGCCAGCAGTTATTCGTTGGGGGAGCAGTTCTTC. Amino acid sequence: CASSYSLGEQFF.

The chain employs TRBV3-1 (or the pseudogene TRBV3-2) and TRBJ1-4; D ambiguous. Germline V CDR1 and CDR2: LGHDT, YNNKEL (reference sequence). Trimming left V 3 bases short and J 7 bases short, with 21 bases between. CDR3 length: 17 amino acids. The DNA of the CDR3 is TGTGCCAGCAGCCAGGAAAAGACCGGGAGCAGGCGTGAAAAACTGTTTTTT. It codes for CASSQEKTGSRREKLFF.

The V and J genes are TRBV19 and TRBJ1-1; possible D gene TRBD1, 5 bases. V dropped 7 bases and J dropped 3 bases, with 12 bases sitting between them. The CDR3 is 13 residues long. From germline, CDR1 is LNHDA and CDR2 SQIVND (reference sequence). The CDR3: CASKRGADTEAFF. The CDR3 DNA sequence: TGTGCCAGTAAGAGGGGCGCGGACACTGAAGCTTTCTTT. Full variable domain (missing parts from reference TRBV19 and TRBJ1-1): DGGITQSPKYLFRKEGQNVTLSCEQNLNHDAMYWYRQDPGQGLRLIYYSQIVNDFQKGDIAEGYSVSREKKESFPLTVTSAQKNPTAFYLCASKRGADTEAFFGQGTRLTVV.

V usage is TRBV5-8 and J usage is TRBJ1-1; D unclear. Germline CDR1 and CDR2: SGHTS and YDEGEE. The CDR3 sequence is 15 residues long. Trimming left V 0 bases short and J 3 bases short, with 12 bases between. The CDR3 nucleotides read TGTGCCAGCAGCTTGGAGGTGGCCAGACACACTGAAGCTTTCTTT. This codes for CASSLEVARHTEAFF.

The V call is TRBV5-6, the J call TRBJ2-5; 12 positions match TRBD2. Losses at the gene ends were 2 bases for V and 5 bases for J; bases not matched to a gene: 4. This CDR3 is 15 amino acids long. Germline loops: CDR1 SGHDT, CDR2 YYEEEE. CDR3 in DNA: TGTGCCAGCAGCTTAGGGACTAGCGGGCCCGAGACCCAGTACTTC. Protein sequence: CASSLGTSGPETQYF.

The chain's CDR3 is CASSVTGQESPLHF. Written as DNA, the CDR3 is TGCGCCAGCAGCGTAACAGGGCAGGAGTCACCCCTCCACTTT. The V gene is TRBV5-1, the J gene TRBJ1-6; weak D call: TRBD1 (6 bases). With 4 bases removed from V and 10 bases from J, the gap between germline ends came to 15 bases. Germline V gene lookup returns CDR1 SGHRS and CDR2 YFSETQ. The CDR3 covers 14 residues.

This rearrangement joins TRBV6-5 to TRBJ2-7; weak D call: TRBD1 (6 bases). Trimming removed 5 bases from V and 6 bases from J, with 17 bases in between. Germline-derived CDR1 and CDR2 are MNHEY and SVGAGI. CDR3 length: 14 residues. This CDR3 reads CASSRIQGLGEQYF. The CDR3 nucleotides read TGTGCCAGCAGTCGTATCCAGGGGTTGGGCGAGCAGTACTTC.

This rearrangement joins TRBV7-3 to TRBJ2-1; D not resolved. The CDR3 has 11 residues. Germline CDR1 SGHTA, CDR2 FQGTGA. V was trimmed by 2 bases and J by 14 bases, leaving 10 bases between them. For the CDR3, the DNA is TGTGCCAGCAGCTTATATGGCTCGAAGTTCTTC. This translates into CASSLYGSKFF. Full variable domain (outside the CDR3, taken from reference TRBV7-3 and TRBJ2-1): GAGVSQTPSNKVTEKGKYVELRCDPISGHTALYWYRQSLGQGPEFLIYFQGTGAADDSGLPNDRFFAVRPEGSVSTLKIQRTERGDSAVYLCASSLYGSKFFGPGTRLTVL.

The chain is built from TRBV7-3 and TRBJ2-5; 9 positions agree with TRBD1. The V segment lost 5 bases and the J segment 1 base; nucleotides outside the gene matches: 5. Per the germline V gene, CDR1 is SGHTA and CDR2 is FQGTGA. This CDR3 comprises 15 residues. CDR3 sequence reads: CASSPTGGFQETQYF. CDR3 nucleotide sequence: TGTGCCAGCAGCCCTACAGGGGGCTTCCAAGAGACCCAGTACTTC.

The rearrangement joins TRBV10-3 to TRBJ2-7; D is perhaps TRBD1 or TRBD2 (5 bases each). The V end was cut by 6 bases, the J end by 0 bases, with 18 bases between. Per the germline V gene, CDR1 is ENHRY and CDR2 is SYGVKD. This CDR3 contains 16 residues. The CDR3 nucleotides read TGTGCCATCAGCCCGCGAAATAGCGACAGCTCCTACGAGCAGTACTTC. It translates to CAISPRNSDSSYEQYF.

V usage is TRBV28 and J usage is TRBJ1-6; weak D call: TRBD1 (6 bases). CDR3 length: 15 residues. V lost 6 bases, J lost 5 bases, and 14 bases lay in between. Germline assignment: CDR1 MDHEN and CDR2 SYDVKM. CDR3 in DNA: TGTGCCAGCAGGTCGGCAGGGGTGGATAATTCACCCCTCCACTTT. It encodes CASRSAGVDNSPLHF.

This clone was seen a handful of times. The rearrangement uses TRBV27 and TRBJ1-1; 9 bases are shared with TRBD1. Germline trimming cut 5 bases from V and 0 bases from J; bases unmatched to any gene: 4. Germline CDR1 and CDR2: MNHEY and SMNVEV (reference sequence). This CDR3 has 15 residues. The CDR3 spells CASSGQGLLNTEAFF. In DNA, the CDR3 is TGTGCCAGCAGTGGACAGGGGCTTTTGAACACTGAAGCTTTCTTT.

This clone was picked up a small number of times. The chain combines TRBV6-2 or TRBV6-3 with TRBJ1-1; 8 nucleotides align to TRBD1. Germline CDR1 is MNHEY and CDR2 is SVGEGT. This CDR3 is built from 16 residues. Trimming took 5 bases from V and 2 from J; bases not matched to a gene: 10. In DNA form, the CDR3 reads TGTGCCAGCAGTCATGACAGGGGCGTCGGAAACACTGAAGCTTTCTTT. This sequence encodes CASSHDRGVGNTEAFF.

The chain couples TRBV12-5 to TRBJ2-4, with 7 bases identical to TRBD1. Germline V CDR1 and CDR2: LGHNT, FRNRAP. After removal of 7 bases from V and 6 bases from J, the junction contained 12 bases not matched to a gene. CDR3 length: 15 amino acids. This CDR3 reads CASAPRQGSGNIQYF. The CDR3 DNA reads TGTGCTAGTGCCCCACGACAGGGAAGTGGAAACATTCAGTACTTC.

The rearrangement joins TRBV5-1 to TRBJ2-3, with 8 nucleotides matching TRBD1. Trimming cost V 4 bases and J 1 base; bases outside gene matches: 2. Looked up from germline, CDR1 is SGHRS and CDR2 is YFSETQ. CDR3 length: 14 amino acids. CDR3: CASSPGQGTDTQYF. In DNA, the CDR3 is TGCGCCAGCAGCCCGGGACAGGGCACAGATACGCAGTATTTT.

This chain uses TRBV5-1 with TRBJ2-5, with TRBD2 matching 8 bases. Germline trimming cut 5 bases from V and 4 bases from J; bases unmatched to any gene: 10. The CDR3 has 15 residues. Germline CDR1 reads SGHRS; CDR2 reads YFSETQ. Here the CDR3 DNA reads TGCGCCAGCAGTACTGTGAGCGGGAGTGGAGAGACCCAGTACTTC. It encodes CASSTVSGSGETQYF. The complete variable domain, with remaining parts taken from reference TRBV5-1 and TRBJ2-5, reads KAGVTQTPRYLIKTRGQQVTLSCSPISGHRSVSWYQQTPGQGLQFLFEYFSETQRNKGNFPGRFSGRQFSNSRSEMNVSTLELGDSALYLCASSTVSGSGETQYFGPGTRLLVL.

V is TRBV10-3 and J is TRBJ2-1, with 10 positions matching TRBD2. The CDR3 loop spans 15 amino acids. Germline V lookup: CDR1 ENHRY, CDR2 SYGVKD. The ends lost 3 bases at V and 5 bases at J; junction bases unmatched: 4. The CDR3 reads CAISDQRGGHNEQFF. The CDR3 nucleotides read TGTGCCATCAGTGACCAGCGGGGGGGACACAATGAGCAGTTCTTC.

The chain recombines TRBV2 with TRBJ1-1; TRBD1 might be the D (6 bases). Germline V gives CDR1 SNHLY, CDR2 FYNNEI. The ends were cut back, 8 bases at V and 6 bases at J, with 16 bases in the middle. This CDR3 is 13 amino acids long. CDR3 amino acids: CASGYTGRAEAFF. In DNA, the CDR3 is TGTGCCAGCGGTTACACAGGGAGGGCTGAAGCTTTCTTT.

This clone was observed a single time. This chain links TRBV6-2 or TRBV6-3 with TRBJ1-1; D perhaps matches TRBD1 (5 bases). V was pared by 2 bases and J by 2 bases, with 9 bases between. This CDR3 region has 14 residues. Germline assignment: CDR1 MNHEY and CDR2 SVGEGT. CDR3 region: CASSYVDRNTEAFF. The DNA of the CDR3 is TGTGCCAGCAGTTACGTTGACAGAAACACTGAAGCTTTCTTT.

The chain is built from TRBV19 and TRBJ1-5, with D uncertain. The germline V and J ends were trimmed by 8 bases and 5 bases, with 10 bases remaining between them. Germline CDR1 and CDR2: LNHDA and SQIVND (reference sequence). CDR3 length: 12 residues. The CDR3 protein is CASCSGYQPQHF. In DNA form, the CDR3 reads TGTGCCAGTTGTTCGGGGTATCAGCCCCAGCATTTT.

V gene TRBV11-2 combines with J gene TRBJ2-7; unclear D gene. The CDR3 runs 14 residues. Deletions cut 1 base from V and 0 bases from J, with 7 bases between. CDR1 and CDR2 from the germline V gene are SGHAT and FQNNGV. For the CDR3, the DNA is TGTGCCAGCAGCTTAGTTTTTTCCTCCTACGAGCAGTACTTC. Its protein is CASSLVFSSYEQYF.

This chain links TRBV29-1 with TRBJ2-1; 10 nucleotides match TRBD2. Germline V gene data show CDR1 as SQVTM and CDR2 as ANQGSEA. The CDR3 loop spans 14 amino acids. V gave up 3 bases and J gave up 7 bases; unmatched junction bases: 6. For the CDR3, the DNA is TGCAGCGTTGACAAGCGGGGGGGCGGGAATGAGCAGTTCTTC. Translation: CSVDKRGGGNEQFF.